This T cell receptor (beta chain) was captured in a study of tissue T cells after allogeneic stem cell transplantation. Sequencing was performed with immunoSEQ multiplex PCR; in TCRdb, only in-frame clones are kept and a portion is missing. The repertoire holds thousands of clones, with 35% to 50% as singletons. CDR3 length: 15 amino acids. Germline V gives CDR1 LGHNA, CDR2 YNLKQL (reference sequence). The junction had 2 bases not matched to a gene; V was cut back by 2 bases and J by 4 bases. Sample time point: mouse harvest day 7 after allogeneic transplant. The graft held 10^6 splenic CD5+ T cells and 10^7 T-cell-depleted bone marrow cells. There are a few counts of this clone. What it recognizes is unknown. Gene and germline names: mouse. The read terminates 1 residue before the CDR3 end, so the remaining end is supplied by the germline J gene. Overall study results and limits: Sampling depth was limited, and the cohort was small and clinically varied.

The source is a female BALB/c mouse given C57BL/6 T cells with graft-versus-host disease after an allogeneic hematopoietic cell transplant. The chain is built from TRBV5 and TRBJ1-4, with 9 bases lining up with TRBD1. The sample taken for sequencing was skin. The DNA read from the CDR3 is TGTGCCAGCAGCCAAAAGGGACAGGGCAACGAAAGATTATTT. Protein sequence: CASSQKGQGNERLF. Given in full, the CDR3 is CASSQKGQGNERLFF.